This TCR beta chain was obtained from a study of blood T cell repertoires in COVID-19. Study summary: PBMCs, B-cell-depleted T cells, or T cells provided the cDNA or gDNA that made up the material.

Original analysis: Estimated nucleated cell counts came from reference gene primer amplification. Sequenced by immunoSEQ multiplex PCR; TCRdb stores in-frame clones only, minus some. V and J calls plus clone size are reproduced from that table; the DNA served to infer D and trimming. The repertoire holds over 150,000 clones, with around three quarters as singletons. Germline CDR1 KGHDR, CDR2 SFDVKD. The CDR3 totals 17 residues. V was shortened by 4 bases and J by 0 bases, with 14 bases between the two germline ends. V and J are TRBV24-1 and TRBJ2-2, with D possibly matching TRBD1 (6 bases). The receptor comes from a man aged 55 to 70 with acute or convalescent COVID-19. Material: peripheral blood. CDR3 region: CATSDLVRTANTGELFF. The CDR3, as DNA: TGTGCCACCAGTGACCTTGTGCGGACAGCGAACACCGGGGAGCTGTTTTTT.